Below, 8 T cell receptor beta chains from the same sample are listed, as sequenced in a study of response to subunit inactivated influenza vaccine. TCRdb re-analysed the RT-PCR reads in MiXCR, keeping a single row per CDR3 protein. This sample has hundreds of thousands of distinct CDR3 sequences; roughly 10% occur once, and the top ten carry roughly a tenth. The sequences come from PBMCs from blood, collected on the day of vaccination. Every receptor here comes from a man aged 50-60 years who received an inactivated influenza vaccine.

V gene TRBV9 combines with J gene TRBJ2-3; no firm D call. CDR1 and CDR2 from the germline V gene are SGDLS and YYNGEE. The CDR3 length is 13 residues. V was clipped by 0 bases and J by 11 bases, with 13 bases between them. CDR3 nucleotides: TGTGCCAGCAGCGTAGGAGTTGGTTCCGAGCAGTATTTT. As protein: CASSVGVGSEQYF. The variable domain in full, with the rest retrieved from reference TRBV9 and TRBJ2-3, is DSGVTQTPKHLITATGQRVTLRCSPRSGDLSVYWYQQSLDQGLQFLIQYYNGEERAKGNILERFSAQQFPDLHSELNLSSLELGDSALYFCASSVGVGSEQYFGPGTRLTVL.

This clonotype was counted ten times or more. V and J are TRBV29-1 and TRBJ2-1, with 10 bases aligning to TRBD1. CDR1 SQVTM and CDR2 ANQGSEA come from the germline V gene. The CDR3 sequence is 14 residues long. With 4 bases clipped from V and 5 bases from J, the junction kept 5 bases outside the gene matches. The DNA of the CDR3 is TGCAGCGTTGTCTGGGACAGGGGACACAATGAGCAGTTCTTC. Its protein product is CSVVWDRGHNEQFF.

This clonotype was recorded a few times. The CDR3 DNA is TGTGCCAGCAGCTTGGCCGGGTCTCGCCTGCTGTTTTTT. Encoded protein: CASSLAGSRLLFF. J is TRBJ1-4 and V is TRBV7-9; D uncertain. Germline values: CDR1 SEHNR, CDR2 FQNEAQ (reference sequence). V shed 3 bases and J shed 14 bases, with 16 bases lying between them. This CDR3 has 13 amino acids.

This clonotype occurred a few times. The J gene is TRBJ2-1, the V gene TRBV7-2; D call uncertain. In germline, CDR1 is SGHTA, CDR2 FQGNSA. V lost 0 bases and J 8 bases, leaving 8 bases between the germline ends. This CDR3 spans 13 amino acids. CDR3 bases: TGTGCCAGCAGCTTAGCGTTGACGTATGAGCAGTTCTTC. It is translated as CASSLALTYEQFF.

The chain links TRBV7-2 to TRBJ2-3; D is unresolved. The germline V gene has CDR1 SGHTA and CDR2 FQGNSA. This CDR3 has 13 amino acids. Trimming took off 5 bases at V and 6 bases at J, with 12 bases between the two ends. The CDR3 region has the DNA TGTGCCAGCAGCGTCATGCGCCTTGATACGCAGTATTTT. It codes for CASSVMRLDTQYF.

CDR3 bases: TGTGCCAGCACCGACAGGGTCGACGGTTCACCCCTCCACTTT. This translates into CASTDRVDGSPLHF. This chain links TRBV2 with TRBJ1-6; the match to TRBD1 covers 7 bases. V dropped 7 bases and J dropped 9; count of bases not matched to a gene: 9. Germline CDR1 is SNHLY and CDR2 is FYNNEI. The CDR3 consists of 14 residues.

The genes are TRBV11-2 and TRBJ2-3; a weak D match, TRBD2 (7 bases). Trimming shortened V by 6 bases and J by 6 bases, and 16 bases separated the two germline ends. This CDR3 is built from 14 residues. Germline CDR1 SGHAT, CDR2 FQNNGV. The CDR3 is CASSRRGAGDTQYF. CDR3 DNA sequence: TGTGCCAGCAGTCGTCGGGGGGCCGGGGATACGCAGTATTTT.

The chain has TRBV15 and TRBJ1-5; D remains unclear. Per the germline V gene, CDR1 is LNHNV and CDR2 is YYDKDF (reference sequence). The CDR3 spans 14 residues. Deletions cut 1 base from V and 6 bases from J, with 10 bases between. The CDR3: CATSRGERAQPQHF. Written as DNA, the CDR3 is TGTGCCACCAGCAGAGGGGAGCGGGCTCAGCCCCAGCATTTT.